A selection of T cell receptor beta chains follows, all from one sample in a study of CD4 T cells in relation to SARS-CoV-2 and coronaviruses. What these receptors recognize is not known. Data came from immunoSEQ multiplex PCR; TCRdb stores just in-frame clones and leaves some out. The table includes roughly 15,000 clones, roughly 82% detected once. Sequenced: CD4+ T cells from PBMCs, cultured in vitro. These receptors were taken from a human donor in good health. CDR3s include the opening cysteine and the closing phenylalanine or tryptophan. A D gene is named only where the DNA matches it firmly. Part of the rows lack a size; the others show once, few, many or a class for expanded clones.

D	size	V	J	DNA	CDR3
NA	NA	TRBV14	TRBJ2-2	TGTGCCAGCAGCCTCCAGGCGGGGATCGGGGAGCTGTTTTTT	CASSLQAGIGELFF
TRBD2	NA	TRBV3-1/TRBV3-2	TRBJ2-5	TGTGCCAGCAGCCAAGTTGCTAGCGGGAGTCGGGAGACCCAGTACTTC	CASSQVASGSRETQYF
NA	NA	TRBV9	TRBJ2-6	TGTGCCAGCACCTGGGGGGCCCGTTACTCTGGGGCCAACGTCCTGACTTTC	CASTWGARYSGANVLTF
NA	NA	TRBV5-1	TRBJ2-7	TGCGCCAGCAGCCGTGACAGGCTCTCCTACGAGCAGTACTTC	CASSRDRLSYEQYF
NA	NA	TRBV9	TRBJ2-7	TGTGCCAGCAGCGTCCTTGACTCTAGCGTCTACGAGCAGTACTTC	CASSVLDSSVYEQYF
TRBD1	NA	TRBV20-1	TRBJ2-1	TGCAGTGCTAGTCACGGACAGGGGTACTACAATGAGCAGTTCTTC	CSASHGQGYYNEQFF
NA	NA	TRBV4-1	TRBJ1-6	TGCGCCAGCAGCCCCGTGGGGGCTGCCAACAATTCACCCCTCCACTTT	CASSPVGAANNSPLHF
NA	NA	TRBV11-3	TRBJ2-6	TGTGCCAGCAGCGGGCGCCGGGGGTCTGGGGCCAACGTCCTGACTTTC	CASSGRRGSGANVLTF
NA	NA	TRBV27	TRBJ2-3	TGTGCCAGCAGTTTATCCAGCGAAGATACGCAGTATTTT	CASSLSSEDTQYF
TRBD1	NA	TRBV27	TRBJ2-7	TGTGCCAGCAGTTTTGTGACAGGGGAAAACGAGCAGTACTTC	CASSFVTGENEQYF
NA	NA	TRBV6-2/TRBV6-3	TRBJ1-5	TGTGCCAGCAGTAACAGTCAGCCCCAGCATTTT	CASSNSQPQHF
NA	NA	TRBV10-3	TRBJ2-6	TGTGCCATCAGTCGGAGACAGGGAGGGTCTGGGGCCAACGTCCTGACTTTC	CAISRRQGGSGANVLTF
NA	NA	TRBV18	TRBJ1-4	TGTGCCAGCTCACCACCAAATTCGGGGGCAACTAATGAAAAACTGTTTTTT	CASSPPNSGATNEKLFF
NA	NA	TRBV7-7	TRBJ2-5	TGTGCTAGCAGCTCTTTTACGACAGAAGAGACCCAGTACTTC	CASSSFTTEETQYF
TRBD1	NA	TRBV5-1	TRBJ2-7	TGCGCCAGCAGCTTCGACAGGGAGTCATTGTCGAGGTACTTC	CASSFDRESLSRYF
TRBD1	NA	TRBV28	TRBJ1-2	TGTGCCAGCTCCGGCCAGGGGGTTATCCACTATGGCTACACCTTC	CASSGQGVIHYGYTF
TRBD2	NA	TRBV11-3	TRBJ2-1	TGTGCCAGCAGCCCCTATCGGGGGGGCGTTGGACACAATGAGCAGTTCTTC	CASSPYRGGVGHNEQFF
TRBD1	few	TRBV7-9	TRBJ1-1	TGTGCCAGCAGCTGGGACAGGCTGAACACTGAAGCTTTCTTT	CASSWDRLNTEAFF
NA	NA	TRBV3-1/TRBV3-2	TRBJ2-7	TGTGCCAGCAGCCAAGCCCCAAATTCCTACGAGCAGTACTTC	CASSQAPNSYEQYF
TRBD1	NA	TRBV6-5	TRBJ2-3	TGTGCCAGCAGGGACAGGGGGAGGAGCACAGATACGCAGTATTTT	CASRDRGRSTDTQYF
TRBD2	NA	TRBV19	TRBJ2-5	TGTGCCAGTAGTGCTAGCGGGGGGCAAGAGACCCAGTACTTC	CASSASGGQETQYF
TRBD1	NA	TRBV19	TRBJ2-5	TGTGCCAGTAGTATGGGCGTAATCAGGGGGGAGACCCAGTACTTC	CASSMGVIRGETQYF
NA	NA	TRBV29-1	TRBJ2-7	TGCAGCGTCCAGCCTCTAAGTTCTCGGGAGCAGTACTTC	CSVQPLSSREQYF
NA	NA	TRBV5-1	TRBJ1-1	TGCGCCAGCAGCTTGGCACCAGGTAGCGCTGAAGCTTTCTTT	CASSLAPGSAEAFF
NA	NA	TRBV27	TRBJ2-3	TGTGCCAGCAGTTTGAACGCCGGGCGGGATACGCAGTATTTT	CASSLNAGRDTQYF
NA	few	TRBV7-2	TRBJ2-2	TGTGCCAGCAGCTTGCAGGGACGGGGGGAGCTGTTTTTT	CASSLQGRGELFF
NA	NA	TRBV10-3	TRBJ2-7	TGTGCCATCAGGGGTACCGGTAAGAGCTCCTACGAGCAGTACTTC	CAIRGTGKSSYEQYF
TRBD2	NA	TRBV7-2	TRBJ2-2	TGTGCCAGCAGCTTAGTAGGGACTAGCAACACCGGGGAGCTGTTTTTT	CASSLVGTSNTGELFF
NA	NA	TRBV9	TRBJ2-2	TGTGCCAGCAGCCCCCGGGGGAACACCGGGGAGCTGTTTTTT	CASSPRGNTGELFF
TRBD1	few	TRBV19	TRBJ1-2	TGTGCCAGTACTCCGGGACAGGGGAACTATGGCTACACCTTC	CASTPGQGNYGYTF
NA	NA	TRBV29-1	TRBJ1-3	TGCAGCGTGAGGGGACTGGGTGGAAACACCATATATTTT	CSVRGLGGNTIYF
NA	NA	TRBV4-3	TRBJ2-7	TGCGCCAGCAGCCAAGATAAGGCAGGTTCCTACGAGCAGTACTTC	CASSQDKAGSYEQYF
TRBD1	few	TRBV6-2/TRBV6-3	TRBJ1-1	TGTGCCAGCAGTATCTCTACCGGGACAGAGGCTTTCTTT	CASSISTGTEAFF
NA	NA	TRBV28	TRBJ1-5	TGTGCCAGCACTACTGGCAGTCGCAATCAGCCCCAGCATTTT	CASTTGSRNQPQHF
NA	once	TRBV6-6	TRBJ1-1	TGTGCCAGCAGTTACTCTGGAGGGGGAGCGAACACTGAAGCTTTCTTT	CASSYSGGGANTEAFF
NA	NA	TRBV6-2/TRBV6-3	TRBJ1-1	TGTGCCAGCAGTTATCAAAAATCCGACACTGAAGCTTTCTTT	CASSYQKSDTEAFF
NA	once	TRBV7-9	TRBJ2-3	TGTGCCCGAGGGGGAGGGACCACAGATACGCAGTATTTT	CARGGGTTDTQYF
NA	few	TRBV6-5	TRBJ1-6	TGTGCCAGCAGTCCCTTTACAGGGAATAATTCACCCCTCCACTTT	CASSPFTGNNSPLHF
NA	NA	TRBV7-8	TRBJ2-1	TGTGCCAGCAGCTTAGGAGGTATGGACCTAAGCAATGAGCAGTTCTTC	CASSLGGMDLSNEQFF
NA	NA	TRBV5-8	TRBJ1-6	TGTGCCAGCAGCTTGTTGGGGGATTCACCCCTCCACTTT	CASSLLGDSPLHF
NA	once	TRBV3-1/TRBV3-2	TRBJ1-5	TGTGCCAGCAGCCAGGGGGCAGGGGGCAATCAGCCCCAGCATTTT	CASSQGAGGNQPQHF
TRBD2	NA	TRBV7-2	TRBJ2-5	TGTGCCACTTCGGGGGGGGGAGAGACCCAGTACTTC	CATSGGGETQYF
NA	few	TRBV2	TRBJ2-5	TGTGCCAGCAGCGGAGACGGACAAGAGACCCAGTACTTC	CASSGDGQETQYF
TRBD2	NA	TRBV2	TRBJ2-5	TGTGCCAGCAGTGGACTAGCGGGAGGGTACCAAGAGACCCAGTACTTC	CASSGLAGGYQETQYF
TRBD1	NA	TRBV10-3	TRBJ1-1	TGTGCCATCAGTGAACGGACAGGGTGGAACACTGAAGCTTTCTTT	CAISERTGWNTEAFF
NA	NA	TRBV10-3	TRBJ1-4	TGTGCCATCAGCGCGGGGGAGGGTAACGAAAAACTGTTTTTT	CAISAGEGNEKLFF
NA	NA	TRBV5-3	TRBJ1-2	TGTGCCAGAAGCTTGGCCCGTTGTAGCCGGGTTGATGGCTACACCTTC	CARSLARCSRVDGYTF
NA	few	TRBV4-3	TRBJ1-1	TGCGCCAGCAGCCAACTGATGAACACTGAAGCTTTCTTT	CASSQLMNTEAFF
TRBD1	NA	TRBV3-1/TRBV3-2	TRBJ1-6	TGTGCCAGCAGCAAGGGAGGGGGCTCTTATAATTCACCCCTCCACTTT	CASSKGGGSYNSPLHF
NA	NA	TRBV3-1/TRBV3-2	TRBJ2-6	TGTGCCAGCAGCCAACACAGGGGGGCCAACGTCCTGACTTTC	CASSQHRGANVLTF
NA	NA	TRBV6-5	TRBJ2-5	TGTGCCAGCAACGTACTCGGGGCTATCCAAGAGACCCAGTACTTC	CASNVLGAIQETQYF
NA	NA	TRBV7-9	TRBJ1-2	TGTGCCAGCAGCTTAATTAGTAGCTATGGCTACACCTTC	CASSLISSYGYTF
NA	NA	TRBV6-5	TRBJ2-5	TGTGCCAGCAGTCGTTTCGGCCAAGAGACCCAGTACTTC	CASSRFGQETQYF
NA	NA	TRBV21-1	TRBJ2-2	TGTGCCACCTCGACTAGCGGGAGGGCCGGGACCGGGGAGCTGTTTTTT	CATSTSGRAGTGELFF